A single sample is the source of the 14 T cell receptor beta chains below, sequenced in a study of T-cell reconstitution after alpha-beta-depleted transplantation in children. The TCRbeta library incorporated unique molecular identifiers. TCRdb used MiXCR to reprocess the PCR reads, holding one entry per CDR3 protein. The sample carries 480,000 or so distinct CDR3 sequences, about 10% recorded once. The material was PBMCs, obtained before TCRalphabeta/CD19-depleted stem cell transplant. Receptor source: a child under 10 years old with inherited bone marrow failure, due to receive a stem cell transplant.

The genes are TRBV9 and TRBJ2-1; 11 bases fit TRBD2. Germline V gene sequence: CDR1 SGDLS, CDR2 YYNGEE. There are 16 residues in the CDR3. V gave up 1 base and J gave up 4 bases; unmatched junction bases: 4. This chain's CDR3 is CASSVIAGGIYNEQFF. CDR3 coding DNA: TGTGCCAGCAGCGTAATAGCGGGGGGGATTTACAATGAGCAGTTCTTC.

This clonotype was picked up a small number of times. This rearrangement joins TRBV20-1 to TRBJ1-1; 7 nucleotides match TRBD1. Germline V gives CDR1 DFQATT, CDR2 SNEGSKA (reference sequence). This CDR3 is built from 12 residues. Trimming cost V 4 bases and J 9 bases; bases outside gene matches: 8. The CDR3 DNA reads TGCAGTGCTACCTGGACAGGAACCCAAGCTTTCTTT. Residues: CSATWTGTQAFF.

This clonotype has a count of ten or more. The chain is built from TRBV6-1 and TRBJ1-2; D might be TRBD1 (6 bases). This CDR3 has 11 amino acids. CDR1 is MNHNS and CDR2 is SASEGT in the germline V gene. Trimming took 7 bases from V and 4 from J, leaving 7 bases between them. CDR3 coding DNA: TGTGCCAGCACAGGGGCCTATGGCTACACCTTC. Encoded protein: CASTGAYGYTF.

This clonotype was seen ten or more times. The chain links TRBV29-1 to TRBJ2-1; no clear D. The germline gives CDR1 SQVTM, CDR2 ANQGSEA. The length of the CDR3 is 10 residues. The ends were cut back, 5 bases at V and 9 bases at J, with 8 bases in the middle. The CDR3 sequence is CSVISPEQFF. CDR3 in DNA: TGCAGCGTTATATCCCCTGAGCAGTTCTTC.

This clonotype has a handful of counts. This chain connects TRBV12-5 to TRBJ2-3; 10 positions agree with TRBD2. CDR1 LGHNT and CDR2 FRNRAP come from the germline V gene. This CDR3 has 16 amino acids. Trimming removed 3 bases from V and 5 bases from J; junction bases left unmatched: 8. In nucleotides, the CDR3 is TGTGCTAGTGGTTTCTTCCTAGCGGGAGCTCGAGATACGCAGTATTTT. This gives the protein CASGFFLAGARDTQYF. The full variable domain, rest sourced from reference TRBV12-5 and TRBJ2-3, is DARVTQTPRHKVTEMGQEVTMRCQPILGHNTVFWYRQTMMQGLELLAYFRNRAPLDDSGMPKDRFSAEMPDATLATLKIQPSEPRDSAVYFCASGFFLAGARDTQYFGPGTRLTVL.

In this sample, this clonotype turned up many times. This sequence joins TRBV27 and TRBJ1-1, with 8 positions matching TRBD1. The CDR3 is 13 amino acids. V lost 3 bases, J lost 4 bases, and 1 base stayed unmatched. Per germline, CDR1 MNHEY and CDR2 SMNVEV (reference sequence). This chain's CDR3 is CASSFQGATEAFF. CDR3 coding DNA: TGTGCCAGCAGTTTCCAGGGGGCCACTGAAGCTTTCTTT.

This clonotype was counted many times. CDR3 loop: CASSSLAGGPDEQFF. DNA for the CDR3: TGCGCCAGCAGCTCACTAGCGGGAGGGCCGGATGAGCAGTTCTTC. The chain combines TRBV5-1 with TRBJ2-1; 13 bases are shared with TRBD2. The CDR3 is 15 amino acids. Germline-derived CDR1 and CDR2 are SGHRS and YFSETQ. The trim removed 3 bases at V and 8 bases at J, leaving 5 bases unmatched.

This clonotype has at least ten counts. The chain combines TRBV5-1 with TRBJ2-1; 11 nucleotides align to TRBD2. The V and J ends lost 1 base and 6 bases, in that order; junction bases with no gene match: 6. Germline CDR1 SGHRS, CDR2 YFSETQ. CDR3 length: 16 amino acids. CDR3 nucleotide sequence: TGCGCCAGCAGCTTGTTAGCGGGAGGGCCAATCAATGAGCAGTTCTTC. This codes for CASSLLAGGPINEQFF.

The chain uses TRBV20-1 and TRBJ2-1; 8 nucleotides match TRBD2. V shed 5 bases, J shed 8 bases, and the junction held 11 bases outside the gene matches. CDR1 is DFQATT, CDR2 SNEGSKA, per germline (reference sequence). There are 14 residues in the CDR3. As DNA, the CDR3 is TGCAGTGCTGTCCCGGGGGGGGCAACAGATGAGCAGTTCTTC. Translation gives CSAVPGGATDEQFF.

This clonotype was counted many times. The chain uses TRBV4-3 and TRBJ1-2, with D uncertain. The CDR3 covers 14 residues. Germline V CDR1 and CDR2: LGHNA, YSLEER. V lost 0 bases and J 5 bases, leaving 10 bases between the germline ends. The CDR3 spells CASSQDVAAYGYTF. CDR3 nucleotide sequence: TGCGCCAGCAGCCAAGATGTTGCAGCGTATGGCTACACCTTC.

This clonotype has at least ten counts. The chain combines TRBV29-1 with TRBJ1-5, with D perhaps TRBD1 (5 bases). The CDR3 runs to 14 residues. Germline V gene lookup returns CDR1 SQVTM and CDR2 ANQGSEA. The V end was cut by 5 bases, the J end by 0 bases, with 11 bases between. CDR3 region: CSVMDTDSNQPQHF. CDR3 sequence (DNA): TGCAGCGTTATGGACACCGATAGCAATCAGCCCCAGCATTTT.

The chain recombines TRBV12-3 or TRBV12-4 with TRBJ1-3; tentative D call: TRBD1 (5 bases). This CDR3 contains 17 residues. V lost 3 bases to trimming and J lost 0 bases, with 15 bases between them. CDR3 sequence reads: CASSFRPQVFSGNTIYF. Written as DNA, the CDR3 is TGTGCCAGCAGTTTCCGTCCACAGGTTTTCTCTGGAAACACCATATATTTT.

The table lists this clonotype with a few counts. V and J are TRBV18 and TRBJ1-2; perhaps TRBD1 as D (5 bases). Germline V gives CDR1 KGHSH, CDR2 LQKENI. CDR3 length equals 14 residues. Trimming stripped 3 bases from V and 3 bases from J, with 11 bases between. The CDR3 is CASSPGWDDYGYTF. CDR3 nucleotides: TGTGCCAGCTCACCCGGTTGGGACGACTATGGCTACACCTTC.

The table lists this clonotype with a few counts. The V and J genes are TRBV27 and TRBJ1-4; 7 nucleotides line up with TRBD1. The CDR3 sequence is 15 residues long. The V segment lost 2 bases and the J segment 4 bases; nucleotides outside the gene matches: 4. From germline, CDR1 is MNHEY and CDR2 SMNVEV (reference sequence). The CDR3 here is CASSLGTEVNEKLFF. For the CDR3, the DNA is TGTGCCAGCAGTTTAGGGACAGAAGTTAATGAAAAACTGTTTTTT. Based on the CDR3 plus reference TRBV27 and TRBJ1-4, the full variable domain is EAQVTQNPRYLITVTGKKLTVTCSQNMNHEYMSWYRQDPGLGLRQIYYSMNVEVTDKGDVPEGYKVSRKEKRNFPLILESPSPNQTSLYFCASSLGTEVNEKLFFGSGTQLSVL.